A single sample is the source of the 16 T cell receptor beta chains below, sequenced in a study of CD8 T cells in ankylosing spondylitis. TCRdb recomputed calls from the 5' RACE reads with MiXCR, one row per CDR3 protein. This sample has fewer than 180,000 distinct CDR3 sequences; roughly 44% occur once, and the top ten carry roughly 15%. Sequencing input: synovial fluid, either unsorted or a sorted T cell fraction (not recorded which). Receptor source: a male donor with ankylosing spondylitis.

The sample holds a few counts of this clonotype. The gene calls are TRBV7-2 and TRBJ1-6; tentatively, D is TRBD1 (6 bases). V was pared by 4 bases and J by 6 bases, with 16 bases between. Germline CDR1 SGHTA, CDR2 FQGNSA. The CDR3 contains 16 residues. CDR3 bases: TGTGCCAGCAGCTACCAGGCGGGGGGCACTAATTCACCCCTCCACTTT. Encoded protein: CASSYQAGGTNSPLHF.

This clonotype has just a few counts. The chain combines TRBV7-9 with TRBJ2-2; the match to TRBD2 covers 7 bases. This CDR3 is 16 amino acids long. CDR1 is SEHNR and CDR2 is FQNEAQ in the germline V gene (reference sequence). With V trimmed by 3 bases and J by 3 bases, 7 bases remained unmatched. For the CDR3, the DNA is TGTGCCAGCAGCTTTCCCTCTAGCGGCTACACCGGGGAGCTGTTTTTT. Protein sequence: CASSFPSSGYTGELFF.

The gene calls are TRBV6-2 or TRBV6-3 and TRBJ2-1; 8 positions match TRBD2. This CDR3 has 13 residues. Germline lookup yields CDR1 MNHEY and CDR2 SVGEGT. DNA of the CDR3: TGTTGTTCGCGGGGGGTCTCCTACAATGAGCAGTTCTTC. Translation gives CCSRGVSYNEQFF.

As DNA, the CDR3 is TGCAGCGTTGCGTACCCCGACTCCTACGAGCAGTACTTC. Protein sequence: CSVAYPDSYEQYF. The V and J genes are TRBV29-1 and TRBJ2-7; D is unclear. Between the trimmed V and J ends, which lost 4 bases and 0 bases, there was a span of 10 bases. This CDR3 region has 13 residues. The germline V gene has CDR1 SQVTM and CDR2 ANQGSEA.

The sample holds a few counts of this clonotype. The chain carries TRBV14 and TRBJ2-7; 12 nucleotides align to TRBD2. J gave up 2 bases and V 1 base, and 3 bases lay outside the gene matches. This CDR3 has 16 amino acids. From germline, CDR1 is SGHDN and CDR2 FVKESK. CDR3 DNA: TGTGCCAGCAGCCAAGGGACTAGCGGGGCCCCCTACGAGCAGTACTTC. Translation gives CASSQGTSGAPYEQYF.

J is TRBJ1-2 and V is TRBV5-5; D not resolved. This CDR3 is built from 15 residues. Per the germline V gene, CDR1 is SGHKS and CDR2 is YYEKEE (reference sequence). The germline V and J ends were trimmed by 0 bases and 0 bases, with 9 bases remaining between them. The CDR3, as DNA: TGTGCCAGCAGCTTGGACGGACTAGCTAACTATGGCTACACCTTC. Translated, it gives CASSLDGLANYGYTF.

The J gene is TRBJ1-1, the V gene TRBV12-3 or TRBV12-4; D remains unclear. V lost 1 base to trimming and J lost 3 bases, with 6 bases between them. The CDR3 contains 13 residues. For the CDR3, the DNA is TGTGCCAGCAGTTTAGGTTTCCACACTGAAGCTTTCTTT. Amino acid sequence: CASSLGFHTEAFF.

The V and J genes are TRBV20-1 and TRBJ1-2; D is possibly TRBD1 (5 bases). Germline lookup yields CDR1 DFQATT and CDR2 SNEGSKA (reference sequence). CDR3 size: 14 residues. V lost 0 bases and J lost 4, with 12 bases in between. Here the CDR3 DNA reads TGCAGTGCTAGAGATTTCGGGGCCACCTATGGCTACACCTTC. Amino acid sequence: CSARDFGATYGYTF.

This clonotype occurred a few times. The chain carries TRBV15 and TRBJ2-1, with a weak D call TRBD2 (5 bases). CDR1 is LNHNV, CDR2 YYDKDF, per germline (reference sequence). V dropped 2 bases and J dropped 9 bases, with 8 bases sitting between them. The CDR3 totals 12 residues. The chain's CDR3 is CATSRSEGEQFF. DNA of the CDR3: TGTGCCACCAGCAGATCTGAGGGTGAGCAGTTCTTC.

The V and J genes are TRBV27 and TRBJ1-5; a weak D match, TRBD1 (5 bases). Germline-derived CDR1 and CDR2 are MNHEY and SMNVEV (reference sequence). Trimming removed 2 bases from V and 5 bases from J, with 7 bases in between. This CDR3 spans 13 amino acids. CDR3: CASSLTGHQPQHF. The CDR3 DNA reads TGTGCCAGCAGTTTAACGGGGCATCAGCCCCAGCATTTT.

This clonotype was seen a few times. The gene calls are TRBV5-1 and TRBJ1-2; TRBD1 might be the D (5 bases). Germline assignment: CDR1 SGHRS and CDR2 YFSETQ. This CDR3 has 11 residues. The ends were cut back, 4 bases at V and 6 bases at J, with 7 bases in the middle. The CDR3: CASSQGNGYTF. For the CDR3, the DNA is TGCGCCAGCAGCCAGGGTAATGGCTACACCTTC.

The chain has TRBV12-3 or TRBV12-4 and TRBJ2-7; TRBD1 aligns across 11 bases. This CDR3 comprises 16 residues. The V and J ends lost 2 bases and 1 base, in that order; junction bases with no gene match: 4. The CDR3 spells CASSLPGQGGSYEQYF. CDR3 bases: TGTGCCAGCAGTTTACCGGGACAGGGGGGATCCTACGAGCAGTACTTC.

This clonotype was seen a few times. The rearrangement joins TRBV4-1 to TRBJ1-5, with 7 positions matching TRBD1. The V gene's germline CDR1 is MGHRA and CDR2 YSYEKL. V lost 0 bases and J lost 5; bases outside the gene matches: 10. This CDR3 region has 17 residues. CDR3 coding DNA: TGCGCCAGCAGCCAAGACCTCGACAGGGACTTTGATCAGCCCCAGCATTTT. Its translation is CASSQDLDRDFDQPQHF.

V usage is TRBV7-2 and J usage is TRBJ1-2; D is perhaps TRBD1 (5 bases). This CDR3 is built from 12 residues. Germline V lookup: CDR1 SGHTA, CDR2 FQGNSA. Trimming removed 6 bases at V and 10 bases at J, with 15 bases between. The CDR3 is CASRRHPGYYTF. CDR3 sequence (DNA): TGTGCCAGCAGGCGCCATCCAGGGTACTACACCTTC.

In DNA form, the CDR3 reads TGTGCCAGCAGTTACCTTGGGACTGAGTATGGCTACACCTTC. This encodes CASSYLGTEYGYTF. The chain employs TRBV6-2 or TRBV6-3 and TRBJ1-2, with TRBD1 as a possible D gene (5 bases). The CDR3 is 14 residues long. Trimming removed 2 bases at V and 5 bases at J, with 12 bases between. Germline V gene data show CDR1 as MNHEY and CDR2 as SVGEGT.

The rearrangement joins TRBV7-3 to TRBJ1-1, with D tentatively TRBD1 (5 bases). The V and J ends lost 4 bases and 3 bases respectively, with 15 bases between them. This CDR3 has 15 amino acids. Germline CDR1 reads SGHTA; CDR2 reads FQGTGA. CDR3 protein: CASSSSGRLDTEAFF. In nucleotides, the CDR3 is TGTGCCAGCAGCTCTTCGGGACGGTTAGACACTGAAGCTTTCTTT. The variable domain in full, with the rest retrieved from reference TRBV7-3 and TRBJ1-1, is GAGVSQTPSNKVTEKGKYVELRCDPISGHTALYWYRQSLGQGPEFLIYFQGTGAADDSGLPNDRFFAVRPEGSVSTLKIQRTERGDSAVYLCASSSSGRLDTEAFFGQGTRLTVV.